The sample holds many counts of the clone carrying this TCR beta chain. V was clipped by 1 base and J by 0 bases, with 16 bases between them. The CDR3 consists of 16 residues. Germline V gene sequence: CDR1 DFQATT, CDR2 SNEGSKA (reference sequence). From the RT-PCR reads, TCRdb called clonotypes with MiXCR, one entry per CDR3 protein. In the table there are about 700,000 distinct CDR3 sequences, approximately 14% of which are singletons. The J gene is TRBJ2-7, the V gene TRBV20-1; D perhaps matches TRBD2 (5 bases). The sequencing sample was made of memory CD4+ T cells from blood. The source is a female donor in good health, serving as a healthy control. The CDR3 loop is CSARGMAGLLSYEQYF. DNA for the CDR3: TGCAGTGCTAGAGGAATGGCGGGCCTCCTCTCCTACGAGCAGTACTTC.